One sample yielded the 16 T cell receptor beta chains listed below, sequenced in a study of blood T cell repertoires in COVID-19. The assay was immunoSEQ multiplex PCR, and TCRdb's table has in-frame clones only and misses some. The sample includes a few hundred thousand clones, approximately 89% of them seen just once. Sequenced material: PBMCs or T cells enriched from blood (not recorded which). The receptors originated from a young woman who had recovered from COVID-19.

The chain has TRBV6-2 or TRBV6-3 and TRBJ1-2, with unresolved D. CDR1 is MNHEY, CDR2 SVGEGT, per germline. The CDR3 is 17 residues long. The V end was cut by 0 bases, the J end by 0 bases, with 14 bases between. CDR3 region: CASSYSRVPSANYGYTF. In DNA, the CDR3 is TGTGCCAGCAGTTACTCGAGGGTACCGTCTGCTAACTATGGCTACACCTTC.

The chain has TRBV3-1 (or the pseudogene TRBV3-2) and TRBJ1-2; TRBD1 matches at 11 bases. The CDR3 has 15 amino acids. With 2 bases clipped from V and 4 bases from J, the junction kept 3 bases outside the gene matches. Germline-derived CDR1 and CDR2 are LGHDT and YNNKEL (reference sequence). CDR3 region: CASSQPGTGGYGYTF. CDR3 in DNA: TGTGCCAGCAGCCAACCCGGGACAGGGGGCTATGGCTACACCTTC.

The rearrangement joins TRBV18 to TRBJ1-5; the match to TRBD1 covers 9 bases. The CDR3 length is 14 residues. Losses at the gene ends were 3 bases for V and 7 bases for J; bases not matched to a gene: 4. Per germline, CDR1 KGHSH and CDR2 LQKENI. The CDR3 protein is CASSPPGQGQPQHF. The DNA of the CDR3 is TGTGCCAGCTCACCCCCGGGACAGGGCCAGCCCCAGCATTTT.

The chain's CDR3 is CASSPSDRGSTQPQHF. In DNA, the CDR3 is TGTGCCAGCAGCCCCTCGGACAGGGGAAGTACTCAGCCCCAGCATTTT. V usage is TRBV3-1 (or the pseudogene TRBV3-2) and J usage is TRBJ1-5; 9 bases align to TRBD1. V dropped 4 bases and J dropped 6; count of bases not matched to a gene: 10. This CDR3 region has 16 residues. CDR1 is LGHDT and CDR2 is YNNKEL in the germline V gene (reference sequence).

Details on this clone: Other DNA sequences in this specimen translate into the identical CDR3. DNA for the CDR3: TGTGCCACCAGTGATTCGGGACACTTGAACACTGAAGCTTTCTTT. This translates into CATSDSGHLNTEAFF. The chain joins TRBV24-1 to TRBJ1-1; a weak D match, TRBD1 (6 bases). V lost 2 bases and J 0 bases, leaving 9 bases between the germline ends. The germline V gene has CDR1 KGHDR and CDR2 SFDVKD. This CDR3 spans 15 amino acids.

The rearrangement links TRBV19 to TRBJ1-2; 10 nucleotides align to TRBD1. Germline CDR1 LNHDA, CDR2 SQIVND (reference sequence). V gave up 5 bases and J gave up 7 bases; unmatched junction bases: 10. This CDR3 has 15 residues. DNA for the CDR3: TGTGCCAGTAGTTTCGACAGGGGGCGGTTGGTTGGCTACACCTTC. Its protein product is CASSFDRGRLVGYTF.

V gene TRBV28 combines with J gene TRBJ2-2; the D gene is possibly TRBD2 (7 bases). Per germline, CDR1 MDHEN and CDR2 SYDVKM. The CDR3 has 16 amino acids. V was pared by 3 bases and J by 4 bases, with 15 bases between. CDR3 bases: TGTGCCAGCAGTTTGGTGCGGGGGCGGGGCACCGGGGAGCTGTTTTTT. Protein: CASSLVRGRGTGELFF.

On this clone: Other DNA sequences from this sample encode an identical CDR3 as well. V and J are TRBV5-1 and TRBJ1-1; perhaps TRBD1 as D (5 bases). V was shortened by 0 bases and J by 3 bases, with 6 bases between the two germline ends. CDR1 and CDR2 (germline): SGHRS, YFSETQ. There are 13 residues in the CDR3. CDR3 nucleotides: TGCGCCAGCAGCTTGGCCAGGGACACTGAAGCTTTCTTT. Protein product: CASSLARDTEAFF.

The CDR3 nucleotides are TGTGCCAGCAGTCCTTCGGGACAGGGGGCGAATCAGCCCCAGCATTTT. Protein sequence: CASSPSGQGANQPQHF. The chain is built from TRBV27 and TRBJ1-5; 12 bases are shared with TRBD1. Trimming cost V 5 bases and J 4 bases; bases outside gene matches: 6. From germline, CDR1 is MNHEY and CDR2 SMNVEV (reference sequence). The CDR3 has 16 residues.

CDR3 sequence: CATSDPLYTEAFF. In DNA form, the CDR3 reads TGTGCCACCAGTGACCCTTTATACACTGAAGCTTTCTTT. This chain connects TRBV24-1 to TRBJ1-1; D gene ambiguous. Germline CDR1 and CDR2: KGHDR and SFDVKD. The CDR3 spans 13 residues. V lost 4 bases and J lost 3, with 8 bases in between.

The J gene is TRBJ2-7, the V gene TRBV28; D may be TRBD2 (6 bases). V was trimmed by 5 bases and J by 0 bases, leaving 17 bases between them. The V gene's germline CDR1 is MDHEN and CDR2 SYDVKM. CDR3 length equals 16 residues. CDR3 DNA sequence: TGTGCCAGCAGTCCCCTGGAGCGGAGGGTCTCCTACGAGCAGTACTTC. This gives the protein CASSPLERRVSYEQYF.

The CDR3 loop is CASSPGGQGHYEQYF. In DNA, the CDR3 is TGTGCCAGCAGCCCCGGGGGACAGGGTCACTACGAGCAGTACTTC. This chain links TRBV9 with TRBJ2-7, with TRBD1 matching 9 bases. V was pared by 4 bases and J by 3 bases, with 8 bases of the junction left unmatched. CDR3 length: 15 amino acids. Germline assignment: CDR1 SGDLS and CDR2 YYNGEE.

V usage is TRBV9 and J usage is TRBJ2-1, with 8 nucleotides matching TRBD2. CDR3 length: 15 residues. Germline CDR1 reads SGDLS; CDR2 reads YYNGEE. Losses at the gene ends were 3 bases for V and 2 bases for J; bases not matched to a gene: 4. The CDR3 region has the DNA TGTGCCAGCAGCGCACCGGGACTAGCCTACAATGAGCAGTTCTTC. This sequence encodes CASSAPGLAYNEQFF.

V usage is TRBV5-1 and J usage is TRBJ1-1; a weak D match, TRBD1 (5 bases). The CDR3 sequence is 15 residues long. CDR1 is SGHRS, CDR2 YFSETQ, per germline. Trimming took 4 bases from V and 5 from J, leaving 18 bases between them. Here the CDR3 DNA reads TGCGCCAGCAGCACTCGACAGTGGGGAAAAACTGAAGCTTTCTTT. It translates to CASSTRQWGKTEAFF. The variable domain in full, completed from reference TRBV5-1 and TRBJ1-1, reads KAGVTQTPRYLIKTRGQQVTLSCSPISGHRSVSWYQQTPGQGLQFLFEYFSETQRNKGNFPGRFSGRQFSNSRSEMNVSTLELGDSALYLCASSTRQWGKTEAFFGQGTRLTVV.

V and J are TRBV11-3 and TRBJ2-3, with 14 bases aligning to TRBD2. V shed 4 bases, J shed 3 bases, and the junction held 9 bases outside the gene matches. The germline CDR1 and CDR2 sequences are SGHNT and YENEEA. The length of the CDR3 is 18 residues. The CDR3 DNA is TGTGCCAGCAGCTCTAGGACTAGCGGGGGGCCGGGTACAGATACGCAGTATTTT. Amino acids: CASSSRTSGGPGTDTQYF.

The CDR3 reads CATSDPDRSTDTQYF. Written as DNA, the CDR3 is TGTGCCACCAGTGATCCAGACAGAAGCACAGATACGCAGTATTTT. This chain uses TRBV24-1 with TRBJ2-3; D is possibly TRBD1 (5 bases). V was trimmed by 3 bases and J by 0 bases, leaving 9 bases between them. From germline, CDR1 is KGHDR and CDR2 SFDVKD. The CDR3 totals 15 residues.